The present entry profiles one TCR beta chain with its context. This entry is derived from a study of OX40 agonist ivuxolimab in advanced cancers. Study as a whole: Patients in the trial were receiving intravenous ivuxolimab every 2 weeks, at doses of 0.01 to 10 mg/kg. Patients were roughly 87% male with ages about 23 to 79, mean around 58.

The CDR3 spans 15 residues. The trim removed 4 bases at V and 7 bases at J, leaving 6 bases unmatched. Germline assignment: CDR1 SGHNT and CDR2 YYREEE (reference sequence). Produced via immunoSEQ multiplex PCR; TCRdb's table is partial and in-frame only. This table holds tens of thousands of clones, 75% to 80% found once. The V call is TRBV5-4, the J call TRBJ2-1; TRBD2 aligns across 12 bases. This receptor was obtained from an adult with an advanced solid tumor such as melanoma, head and neck, liver or kidney cancer. The specimen comprised CD4+ or CD8+ T cells sorted from blood, sampled in a trial of the OX40 agonist ivuxolimab. DNA of the CDR3: TGTGCCAGCAGCGGGGGACTAGCGGGCGGAAATGAGCAGTTCTTC. Translating gives CASSGGLAGGNEQFF.